This TCR beta chain was sequenced for a study of blood T cell repertoires in COVID-19. This CDR3 spans 18 amino acids. Germline V lookup: CDR1 LNHDA, CDR2 SQIVND (reference sequence). V lost 5 bases to trimming and J lost 1 base; unmatched junction nucleotides: 10. Original data processing: For nucleated cells, counts were estimated from reference gene primer amplification. Repertoires were generated with immunoSEQ multiplex PCR, while TCRdb's copy carries only in-frame clones and drops some. The V and J calls and clone size come from that table; D and trimming were worked out from the DNA. This table holds some 120,000 clones, about 80% found once. This clone showed up just a few times.

This clonotype was sampled from a woman aged 45-65 years with acute or convalescent COVID-19. The sample comprised peripheral blood. The chain combines TRBV19 with TRBJ2-6; 8 bases line up with TRBD1. The CDR3 reads CASSRLGQGQSGANVLTF. Written as DNA, the CDR3 is TGTGCCAGTAGTCGCCTAGGACAGGGTCAATCTGGGGCCAACGTCCTGACTTTC.